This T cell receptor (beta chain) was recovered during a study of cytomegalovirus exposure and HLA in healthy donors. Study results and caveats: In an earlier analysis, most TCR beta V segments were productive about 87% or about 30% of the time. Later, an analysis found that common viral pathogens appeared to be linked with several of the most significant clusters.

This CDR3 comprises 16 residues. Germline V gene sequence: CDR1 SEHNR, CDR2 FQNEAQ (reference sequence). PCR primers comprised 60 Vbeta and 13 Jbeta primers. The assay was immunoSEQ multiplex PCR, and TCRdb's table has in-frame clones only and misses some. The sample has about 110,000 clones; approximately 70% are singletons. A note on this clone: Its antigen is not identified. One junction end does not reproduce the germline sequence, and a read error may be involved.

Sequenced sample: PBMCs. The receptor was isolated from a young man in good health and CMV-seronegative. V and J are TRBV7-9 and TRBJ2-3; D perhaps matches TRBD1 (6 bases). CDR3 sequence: CSSSLTERGFTDTQYF. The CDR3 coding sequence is TGTTCCAGCAGCTTAACTGAAAGGGGGTTTACAGATACGCAGTATTTT.